The TCR beta chain described here comes from a study of T cells in Graves' hyperthyroidism and ophthalmopathy. The investigators amplified TCR beta CDR3 regions from RNA transcripts. TCR CDR3 regions were first amplified by RT-PCR with HTBI primers. TCRdb redid the calling of the multiplex PCR reads with MiXCR, one entry per CDR3 protein. This table has about 600,000 distinct CDR3 sequences, about a sixth appearing once. The germline V gene encodes CDR1 LGHDT and CDR2 YNNKEL (reference sequence). The junction had 5 bases not matched to a gene; V was cut back by 3 bases and J by 2 bases. The CDR3 loop spans 16 amino acids. Exclusions: uncontrolled infection, other autoimmune disease, pregnancy, lactation. Thyroid ultrasound and orbital computed tomography, with clinical symptoms and serum thyroxine and TRAb, informed diagnoses. PBMCs were sourced from approximately 9.3 ml fresh peripheral blood.

The TCR was taken from a woman in her thirties or forties with Graves' ophthalmopathy. What was sequenced was blood. This sequence joins TRBV3-1 and TRBJ2-3, with 10 bases identical to TRBD2. CDR3 sequence reads: CASSHHSGGPTDTQYF. The DNA of the CDR3 is TGTGCCAGCAGCCACCATAGCGGGGGGCCCACAGATACGCAGTATTTT.